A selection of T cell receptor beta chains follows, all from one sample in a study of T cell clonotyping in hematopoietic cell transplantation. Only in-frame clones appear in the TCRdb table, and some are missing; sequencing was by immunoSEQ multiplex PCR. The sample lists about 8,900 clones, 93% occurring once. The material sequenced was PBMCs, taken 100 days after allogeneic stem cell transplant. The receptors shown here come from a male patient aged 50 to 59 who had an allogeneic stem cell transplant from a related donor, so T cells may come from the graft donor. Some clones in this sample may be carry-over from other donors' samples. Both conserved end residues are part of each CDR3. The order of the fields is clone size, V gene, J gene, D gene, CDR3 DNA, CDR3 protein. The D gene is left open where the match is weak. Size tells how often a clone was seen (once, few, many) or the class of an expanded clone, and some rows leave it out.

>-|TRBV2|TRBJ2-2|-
TGTGCCAGCAGTGAATCGGAGGTTATAACCGGGGAGCTGTTTTTT
CASSESEVITGELFF
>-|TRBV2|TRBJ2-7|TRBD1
TGTGCCAGCAGTACTCCAGAGACAGGGGGGCCCTACGAGCAGTACTTC
CASSTPETGGPYEQYF
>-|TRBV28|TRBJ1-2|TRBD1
TGTGCCAGCGCCGTCCCGGGACAGGGTGGTGGCTACACCTTC
CASAVPGQGGGYTF
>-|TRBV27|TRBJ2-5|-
TGTGCCAGCAGTTCCTCGACCGGAATACCGGAGACCCAGTACTTC
CASSSSTGIPETQYF
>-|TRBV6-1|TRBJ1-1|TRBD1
TGTGCCAGCAGTGAATTTTTAATGGGACAGGGGGCAGAAGCTTTCTTT
CASSEFLMGQGAEAFF
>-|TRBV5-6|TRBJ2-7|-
TGTGCCAGCAGCTGGACTCGGGCATCCTACGAGCAGTACTTC
CASSWTRASYEQYF
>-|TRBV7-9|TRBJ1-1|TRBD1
TGTGCCAGCAGAACAGGGGGGGACACTGAAGCTTTCTTT
CASRTGGDTEAFF
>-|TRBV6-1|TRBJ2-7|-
TGTGCCAGCAGTGAAAGCGCCCAGGGGCACGAGCAGTACTTC
CASSESAQGHEQYF
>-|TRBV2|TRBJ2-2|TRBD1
TGTGCCGGGGACAGGGGGCTCACCGGGGAGCTGTTTTTT
CAGDRGLTGELFF
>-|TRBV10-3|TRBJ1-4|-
TGTGCCATCAGTGAGTCGTCGACACTTGGAGCGCTGGGATCTTCTGGATCAACTAATGAAAAACTGTTTTTT
CAISESSTLGALGSSGSTNEKLFF
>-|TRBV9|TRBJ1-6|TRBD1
TGTGCCAGAGGGGACAGCTATAATTCACCCCTCCACTTT
CARGDSYNSPLHF
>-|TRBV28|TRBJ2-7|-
TGTGCCAGCAGAGACGCGGCAGGGATCGGGTACTTC
CASRDAAGIGYF
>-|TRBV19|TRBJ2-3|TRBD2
TGTGCCAGTAGTCCCCCCCTAGCGGGGACGATAAACACAGATACGCAGTATTTT
CASSPPLAGTINTDTQYF
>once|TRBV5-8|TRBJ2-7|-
TGTGCCAGCAGCTTGGGGGCAAACTACGAGCAGTACTTC
CASSLGANYEQYF
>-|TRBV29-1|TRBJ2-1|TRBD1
TGCAGCGTGACAGGGGGCTTCGTATCCTACAATGAGCAGTTCTTC
CSVTGGFVSYNEQFF
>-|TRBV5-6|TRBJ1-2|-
TGTGCCAGCAGCTTGGTCGGGGCGTATGGCTACACCTTC
CASSLVGAYGYTF
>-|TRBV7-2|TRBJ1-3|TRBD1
TGTGCCAGCAGCACCCAGACAGGGTCTGGAAACACCATATATTTT
CASSTQTGSGNTIYF
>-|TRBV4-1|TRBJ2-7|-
TGCGCCAGCAGCCAAAAATTACTCGACATCACCTACGAGCAGTACTTC
CASSQKLLDITYEQYF
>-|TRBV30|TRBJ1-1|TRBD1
TGTGCCTGGAGGTCCAGGGGGGGCACTGAAGCTTTCTTT
CAWRSRGGTEAFF
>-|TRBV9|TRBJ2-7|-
TGTGCCAGCAGCGAGGGCCCCACGGGCGACAGGTACGAGCAGTACTTC
CASSEGPTGDRYEQYF
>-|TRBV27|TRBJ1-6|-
TGTGCCAGCAGCCTTGGACAGACTAATTCACCCCTCCACTTT
CASSLGQTNSPLHF
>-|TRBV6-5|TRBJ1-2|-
TGTGCCAGCAGGGACGGGGGCCTCTATGGCTACACCTTC
CASRDGGLYGYTF
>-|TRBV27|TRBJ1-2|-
TGTGCCAGCAGTTTAGGTCTCGGCCGTAACTATGGCTACACCTTC
CASSLGLGRNYGYTF
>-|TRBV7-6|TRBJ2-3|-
TGTGCCAGCAGCCGAAGCGGACAAGCCGCCGATACGCAGTATTTT
CASSRSGQAADTQYF
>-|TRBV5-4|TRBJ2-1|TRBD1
TGTGCCAGCAGGGGGGGACAGGGGGCGTTCTATGAGCAGTTCTTC
CASRGGQGAFYEQFF
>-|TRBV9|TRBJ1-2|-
TGTGCCAGCAGCGTAGGAACCGCCATGAGCAGCTACACCTTC
CASSVGTAMSSYTF
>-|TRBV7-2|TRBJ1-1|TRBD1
TGTGCCAGCAGCTTAGAGAACAGGGGGCTTGGTGAAGCTTTCTTT
CASSLENRGLGEAFF
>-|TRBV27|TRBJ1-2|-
TGTGCCAGCAGTTTATCGGGCCAGGGAGTTCCCTATGGCTACACCTTC
CASSLSGQGVPYGYTF
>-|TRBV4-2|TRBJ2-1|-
TGTGCCAGCAGCCAAGAGTTGAATGAGCAGTTCTTC
CASSQELNEQFF
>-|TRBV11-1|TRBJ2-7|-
TGTGCCAGCAGCTTAGAGGCCAGGACCCCTCTGGACGAGCAGTACTTC
CASSLEARTPLDEQYF
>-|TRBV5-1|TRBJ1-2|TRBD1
TGCGCCAGCAGAAGGACAGGCGTCTATGGCTACACCTTC
CASRRTGVYGYTF
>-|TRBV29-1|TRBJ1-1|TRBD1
TGCAGCGCATCAGGGACAGGGGCGAGAGCTTTCTTT
CSASGTGARAFF
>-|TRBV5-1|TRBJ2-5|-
TGCGCCAGCGGCCCCACGGCTCAAGAGACCCAGTACTTC
CASGPTAQETQYF
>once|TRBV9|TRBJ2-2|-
TGTGCCAGCAGCGTAGAGGTAGGGCGGAACACCGGGGAGCTGTTTTTT
CASSVEVGRNTGELFF
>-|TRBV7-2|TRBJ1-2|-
TGTGCCAGCAGCCAGGGACCGAACTATGGCTACACCTTC
CASSQGPNYGYTF
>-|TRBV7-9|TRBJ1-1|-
TGTGCCAGCAGCTTTACCGAGAACACTGAAGCTTTCTTT
CASSFTENTEAFF
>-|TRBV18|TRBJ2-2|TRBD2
TGTGCCAGCTCACCACGTAATCTAGCGGGCACTTACACCGGGGAGCTGTTTTTT
CASSPRNLAGTYTGELFF
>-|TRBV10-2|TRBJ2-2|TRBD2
TGCGCCAGCAGAGGGGGTGGGACTAGCGGGAGTCGCGGGGAGCTGTTTTTT
CASRGGGTSGSRGELFF
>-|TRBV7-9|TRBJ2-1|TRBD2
TGTGCCAGCAGCTTAGGTCTTGGGGAGGTGGGACTAGGATACAATGAGCAGTTCTTC
CASSLGLGEVGLGYNEQFF
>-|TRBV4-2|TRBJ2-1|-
TGTGCCAGCAGCCGACAGAGGTTGGACAATGAGCAGTTCTTC
CASSRQRLDNEQFF
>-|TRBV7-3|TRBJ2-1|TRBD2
TGTGCCAGCAGCTTATGGGGGACTAGCGGGGGGGCGTCCTACAATGAGCAGTTCTTC
CASSLWGTSGGASYNEQFF
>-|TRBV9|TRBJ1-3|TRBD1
TGTGCCAGCAGCCCCCGGGACAGCGCCTTCTCTGGAAACACCATATATTTT
CASSPRDSAFSGNTIYF
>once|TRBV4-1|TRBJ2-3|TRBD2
TGCGCCAGCAGCCCCTACGGACTAGCGGGAAGCACAGATACGCAGTATTTT
CASSPYGLAGSTDTQYF
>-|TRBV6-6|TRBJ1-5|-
TGTGCCAGCAGCCGGGCTAATCAGCCCCAGCATTTT
CASSRANQPQHF
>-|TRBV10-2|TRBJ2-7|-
TGCGCCAGCAGTGAAAGGGCAGATCCCTACGAGCAGTACTTC
CASSERADPYEQYF
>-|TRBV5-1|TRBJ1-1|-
TGCGCCAGCCGAATTGAAGGGGAGCGCACTGAAGCTTTCTTT
CASRIEGERTEAFF
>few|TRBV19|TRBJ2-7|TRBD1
TGTGCCAGTAGTATAGATTTCCAGGGGGCGCAGTACTTC
CASSIDFQGAQYF
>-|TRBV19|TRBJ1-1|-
TGTGCCAGTAGGAGGGTCTACCTAGGGACATACTCGAACACTGAAGCTTTCTTT
CASRRVYLGTYSNTEAFF
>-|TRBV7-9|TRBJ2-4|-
TGTGCCAGCAGCTTAAATGGGAACATTCAGTACTTC
CASSLNGNIQYF
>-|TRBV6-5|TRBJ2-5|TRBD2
TGTGCCAGCGGGATAGCGGGGGGGAGGGAGACCCAGTACTTC
CASGIAGGRETQYF
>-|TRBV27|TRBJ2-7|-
TGTGCCAGCAGACTCGGGGTTTCCTACGAGCAGTACTTC
CASRLGVSYEQYF